This TCR beta chain was sequenced for a study of spatial heterogeneity in lung cancer. About the study: Among detected sequences, beta-chain ones consistently exceeded alpha-chain ones in number.

Time point given: blood at routine non-recurrence follow-up after resection. Sequencing covered unsorted whole RNA taken from tumor, nontumor lung or frozen PBMC. In this sample, this clonotype turned up many times. Each CDR3 protein gets one entry after TCRdb re-called the 5' RACE reads with MiXCR. The sample yields 72,000 or so distinct CDR3 sequences, 8% to 9% seen once. The CDR3 totals 16 residues. Per germline, CDR1 SGDLS and CDR2 YYNGEE. V lost 0 bases and J 2 bases, leaving 12 bases between the germline ends. The rearrangement links TRBV9 to TRBJ2-1, with D unclear. The receptor was derived from a female donor with early-stage non-small cell lung cancer. The material was PBMCs, obtained at follow-up. In DNA, the CDR3 is TGTGCCAGCAGCGTAGGGAATCTCGGACCCTACAATGAGCAGTTCTTC. This translates into CASSVGNLGPYNEQFF.